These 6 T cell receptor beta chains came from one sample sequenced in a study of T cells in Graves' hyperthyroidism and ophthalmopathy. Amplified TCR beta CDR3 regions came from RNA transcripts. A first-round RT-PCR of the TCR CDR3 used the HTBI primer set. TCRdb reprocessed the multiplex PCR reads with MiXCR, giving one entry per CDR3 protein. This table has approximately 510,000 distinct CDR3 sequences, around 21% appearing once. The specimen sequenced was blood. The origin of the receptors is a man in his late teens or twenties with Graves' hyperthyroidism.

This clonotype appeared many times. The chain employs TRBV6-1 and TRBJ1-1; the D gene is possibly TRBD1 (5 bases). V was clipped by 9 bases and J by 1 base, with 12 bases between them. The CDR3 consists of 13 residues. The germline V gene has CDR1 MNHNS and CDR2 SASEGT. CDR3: CASGQFSNTEAFF. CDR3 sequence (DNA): TGTGCCAGTGGACAATTCTCGAACACTGAAGCTTTCTTT.

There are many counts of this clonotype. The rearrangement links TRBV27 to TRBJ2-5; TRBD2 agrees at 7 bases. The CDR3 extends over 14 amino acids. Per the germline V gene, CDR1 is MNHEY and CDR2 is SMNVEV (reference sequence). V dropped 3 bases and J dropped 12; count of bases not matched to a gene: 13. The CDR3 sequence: CASSFGMGGGPKYF. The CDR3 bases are TGTGCCAGCAGTTTCGGGATGGGGGGGGGACCCAAGTACTTC.

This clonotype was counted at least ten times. The CDR3 nucleotides read TGTGCCAGCAGCCTATTAAGGGACAGGGGGCGAATCGAGACCCAGTACTTC. Translated: CASSLLRDRGRIETQYF. The gene calls are TRBV6-5 and TRBJ2-5; 12 positions match TRBD1. Looked up from germline, CDR1 is MNHEY and CDR2 is SVGAGI. Trimming removed 6 bases from V and 5 bases from J; junction bases left unmatched: 13. The CDR3 extends over 17 amino acids.

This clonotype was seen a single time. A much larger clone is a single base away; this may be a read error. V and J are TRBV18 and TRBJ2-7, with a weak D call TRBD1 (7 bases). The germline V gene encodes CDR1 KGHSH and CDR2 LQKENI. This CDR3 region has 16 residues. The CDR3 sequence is CAGSPLGPRRGQHQYF. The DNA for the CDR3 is TGTGCCGGCTCACCTCTAGGCCCGAGGAGGGGACAGCACCAGTACTTC.

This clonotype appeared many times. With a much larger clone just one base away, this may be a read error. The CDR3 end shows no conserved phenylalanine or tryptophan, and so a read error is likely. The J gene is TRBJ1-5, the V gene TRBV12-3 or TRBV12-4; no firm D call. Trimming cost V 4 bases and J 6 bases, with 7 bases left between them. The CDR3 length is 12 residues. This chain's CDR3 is CASSSLSQPQHL. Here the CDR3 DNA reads TGTGCCAGCAGTTCCCTCAGTCAGCCCCAGCATCTT.

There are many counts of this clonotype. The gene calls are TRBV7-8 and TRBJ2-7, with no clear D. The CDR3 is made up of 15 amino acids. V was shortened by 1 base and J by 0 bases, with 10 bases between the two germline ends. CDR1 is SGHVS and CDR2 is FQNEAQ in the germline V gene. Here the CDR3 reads CASSLGKHFSYEQYF. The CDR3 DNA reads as TGTGCCAGCAGCTTAGGGAAACACTTCTCCTACGAGCAGTACTTC.